The entry below gives a single TCR beta chain sequence along with its context. Its antigen target is currently unknown. No base quality values were provided; no much bigger clone lies one nucleotide off. This sample was taken from a study of blood T cell repertoires in COVID-19 (dated by TCRdb to about 2020). About the study as a whole: The collaborator samples originated in the United States, Italy and Spain and spanned the acute and convalescent phases of COVID-19. The material from the prospective study consisted of cDNA or gDNA derived from T cells, B-cell-depleted T cells, or PBMCs. The dataset comprised deeply sampled blood TCRbeta repertoires from subjects exposed to, actively infected with, or recovered from COVID-19. The repertoires were released in a freely available public database intended as a resource for research on the immune response to SARS-CoV-2. The samples were drawn from two sources: the first 160 participants of the ongoing ImmuneRACE study, and fewer than 1,500 subjects contributed by 6 global collaborators. The sample metadata nearly always contained a de-identified subject ID, COVID-19 status, age in years and sex. HLA class I and class II types, where available, came from metadata supplied by the sample provider rather than from assay-based typing. The paper's findings and limits, for the study overall: The amount of clinical and demographic metadata varied by source and participant and was provided uncurated.

TCRbeta CDR3 regions were amplified from genomic DNA using the immunoSEQ Assay, a bias-controlled multiplex PCR. The paper's data handling went like this. The number of nucleated cells in each sample was estimated from the amplification of reference gene primers within the assay. Sequence reads were collapsed and filtered to measure the absolute abundance of every unique TCRbeta CDR3 rearrangement. For each sample, productive Simpson clonality was calculated by taking the square root of Simpson's diversity index across productive rearrangements. As stored in TCRdb, this immuneACCESS dataset retains in-frame rearrangements with V and J assigned. A fraction of the clones does not appear; measured against another copy, unresolved V genes explain less than half of the discrepancy, and the remainder lacks a known reason. V and J calls and clone size come straight from that table; D and trimming were deduced from the DNA. The sample table contains under 250,000 clones; only one count was recorded for around 82% of them. The top ten hold approximately 2.9% of the sample.

Samples from volunteer blood donors who had recovered from COVID-19 were contributed by a second Seattle source. Collaborating institutions collected whole blood in K2EDTA tubes following their own protocols. Collaborator samples were shipped for TCRbeta analysis as frozen whole blood, isolated PBMCs, or DNA extracted from either sample type. The sequenced sample consisted of peripheral blood. The origin of this receptor is a woman aged 25 to 45 who had recovered from COVID-19.

Here the CDR3 is given as CAWGTQGTGELFF. The nucleotides are TGTGCCTGGGGGACACAGGGGACCGGGGAGCTGTTTTTT. This chain is built from TRBV30 and TRBJ2-2; 7 bases in the junction line up with TRBD1. V is cut back by 5 bases and J by 5 bases, with 5 bases in the junction unmatched. From a lookup of the germline V gene (reference sequence), CDR1 and CDR2 are GTSNPN and SVGIG. Counted from cysteine to phenylalanine, this CDR3 has 13 amino acids. The retained sequence is limited to the CDR3, 39 bases, with the frame set at the first base.